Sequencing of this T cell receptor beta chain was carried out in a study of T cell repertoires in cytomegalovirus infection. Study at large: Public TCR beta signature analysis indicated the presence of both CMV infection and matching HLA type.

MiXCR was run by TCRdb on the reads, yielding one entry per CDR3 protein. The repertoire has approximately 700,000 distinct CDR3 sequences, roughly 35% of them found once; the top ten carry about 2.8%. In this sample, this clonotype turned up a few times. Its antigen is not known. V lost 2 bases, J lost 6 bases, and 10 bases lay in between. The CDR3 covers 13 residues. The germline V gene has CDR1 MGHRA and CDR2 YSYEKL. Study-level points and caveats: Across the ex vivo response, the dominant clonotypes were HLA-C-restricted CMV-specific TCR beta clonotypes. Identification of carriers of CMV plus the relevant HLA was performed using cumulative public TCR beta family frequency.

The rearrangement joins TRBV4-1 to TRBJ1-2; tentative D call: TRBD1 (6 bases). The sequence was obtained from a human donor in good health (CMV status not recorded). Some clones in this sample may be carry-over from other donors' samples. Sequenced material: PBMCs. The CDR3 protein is CASSQQGPNGYTF. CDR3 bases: TGCGCCAGCAGCCAACAGGGGCCCAATGGCTACACCTTC.